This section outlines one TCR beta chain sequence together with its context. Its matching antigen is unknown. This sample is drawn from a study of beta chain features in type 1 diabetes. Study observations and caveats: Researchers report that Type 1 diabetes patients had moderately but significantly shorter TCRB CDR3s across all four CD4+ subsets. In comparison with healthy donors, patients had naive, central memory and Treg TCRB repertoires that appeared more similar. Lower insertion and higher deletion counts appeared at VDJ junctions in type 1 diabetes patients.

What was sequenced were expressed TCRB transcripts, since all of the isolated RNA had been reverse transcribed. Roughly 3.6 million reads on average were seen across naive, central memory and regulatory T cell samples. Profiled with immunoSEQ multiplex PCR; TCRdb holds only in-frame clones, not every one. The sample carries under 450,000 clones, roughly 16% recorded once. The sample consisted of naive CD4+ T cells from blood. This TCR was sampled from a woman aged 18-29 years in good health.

The CDR3 loop reads CASKVTGGSTGELFF. The CDR3 DNA follows: TGCGCCAGCAAAGTCACAGGGGGTTCCACCGGGGAGCTGTTTTTT. The gene calls are TRBV5-1 and TRBJ2-2, with 8 bases fitting TRBD1. J was trimmed by 4 bases and V by 6 bases; bases with no gene match: 8. This CDR3 comprises 15 residues. Germline values: CDR1 SGHRS, CDR2 YFSETQ.